This T cell receptor beta chain was retrieved from a study of T cells in Graves' hyperthyroidism and ophthalmopathy. Study as a whole: Peripheral blood specimens were obtained at initial diagnosis, prior to any treatment. Points from the study as a whole: Before onset, by a median of around six months, the model predicted ophthalmopathy.

V gave up 2 bases and J gave up 4 bases, with 17 bases separating them. The V gene's germline CDR1 is MDHEN and CDR2 SYDVKM. There are 16 residues in the CDR3. It was uncontrolled infection, other autoimmune disease, pregnancy or lactation that excluded patients. Around 9.9 ml of fresh peripheral blood supplied the PBMCs. The table lists this clonotype with many counts. Antigen: not known. Amplified TCR beta CDR3 regions derived from RNA transcripts. RT-PCR in the first round (using the HTBI primer set) targeted the TCR CDR3. MiXCR, applied by TCRdb to the multiplex PCR reads, yields one record per CDR3 protein. The sample has about 600,000 distinct CDR3 sequences, around 15% seen once.

The receptor comes from a woman aged 50 to 65 with Graves' ophthalmopathy. The chain combines TRBV28 with TRBJ1-1; possible D gene TRBD1, 6 bases. The sequenced sample was blood. CDR3 DNA: TGTGCCAGCAGTTTAGGGGCGGGGGGCCGGGGCACTGAAGCTTTCTTT. Translating it yields CASSLGAGGRGTEAFF.